These 14 T cell receptor beta chains were all obtained from the same sample, sequenced in a study of blood T cell repertoires in COVID-19. Profiled with immunoSEQ multiplex PCR; TCRdb holds only in-frame clones, not every one. The sample includes about 240,000 clones, approximately 87% of them seen just once. The sequenced sample consisted of peripheral blood. These receptors all stem from a man aged 60 to 69 with acute or convalescent COVID-19.

V is TRBV7-2 and J is TRBJ2-5; 8 bases are a match to TRBD2. Germline CDR1 SGHTA, CDR2 FQGNSA. After removal of 1 base from V and 5 bases from J, the junction contained 9 bases not matched to a gene. CDR3 size: 16 residues. The CDR3 region has the DNA TGTGCCAGCAGCTTAGGTTCTCTCGGGGGGGAGGAGACCCAGTACTTC. It yields the protein CASSLGSLGGEETQYF.

This sequence joins TRBV28 and TRBJ2-7; 10 bases are shared with TRBD2. Germline loops: CDR1 MDHEN, CDR2 SYDVKM. V shed 4 bases and J 0 bases; nucleotides not matched to a gene: 6. The CDR3 is 16 amino acids. The DNA of the CDR3 is TGTGCCAGCAGTTGGCCCTCTAGCGGGAGCTCCTACGAGCAGTACTTC. As protein: CASSWPSSGSSYEQYF.

V usage is TRBV7-2 and J usage is TRBJ2-2; 7 positions match TRBD1. Germline V gene sequence: CDR1 SGHTA, CDR2 FQGNSA. Trimming removed 4 bases from V and 3 bases from J; junction bases left unmatched: 2. This CDR3 has 14 residues. The CDR3 region has the DNA TGTGCCAGCAGCTCCGGGACAGACACCGGGGAGCTGTTTTTT. This encodes CASSSGTDTGELFF.

In DNA form, the CDR3 reads TGTGCCAGCAGTTTGAGGCTAGCGGGAGGCAACGGCTACGAGCAGTACTTC. Residues: CASSLRLAGGNGYEQYF. The chain joins TRBV27 to TRBJ2-7; the match to TRBD2 covers 11 bases. The CDR3 is 17 residues long. V shed 3 bases, J shed 3 bases, and the junction held 10 bases outside the gene matches. CDR1 MNHEY and CDR2 SMNVEV come from the germline V gene (reference sequence).

This chain uses TRBV7-2 with TRBJ2-2; D is perhaps TRBD1 (5 bases). Between the trimmed V and J ends, which lost 2 bases and 4 bases, there was a span of 17 bases. This CDR3 has 17 amino acids. Germline V CDR1 and CDR2: SGHTA, FQGNSA. CDR3 nucleotides: TGTGCCAGCAGCTTAAATTCCCGCAGGGTCGGCACCGGGGAGCTGTTTTTT. Its protein product is CASSLNSRRVGTGELFF.

The chain employs TRBV7-8 and TRBJ2-2; possibly TRBD1 for D (6 bases). V shed 4 bases and J shed 6 bases, with 15 bases lying between them. The CDR3 contains 15 residues. Germline CDR1 is SGHVS and CDR2 is FQNEAQ. Written as DNA, the CDR3 is TGTGCCAGCAGCTCCACCACAGGGTCAGCCGGGGAGCTGTTTTTT. Translation gives CASSSTTGSAGELFF.

The chain's CDR3 is CASSPRGFTEAFF. The CDR3 coding sequence is TGTGCCAGCAGCCCCCGGGGGTTCACTGAAGCTTTCTTT. This chain links TRBV11-1 with TRBJ1-1; the D gene is possibly TRBD1 (5 bases). Germline values: CDR1 SGHAT, CDR2 FQDESV (reference sequence). V was shortened by 5 bases and J by 4 bases, with 11 bases between the two germline ends. The CDR3 loop spans 13 amino acids.

The chain carries TRBV5-1 and TRBJ2-3; D is unclear. V was clipped by 4 bases and J by 4 bases, with 7 bases between them. The CDR3 loop spans 12 amino acids. The germline CDR1 and CDR2 sequences are SGHRS and YFSETQ. The CDR3 here is CASSLSSDTQYF. The CDR3 nucleotides are TGCGCCAGCAGCCTTTCTTCAGATACGCAGTATTTT.

The chain's CDR3 is CASSYWDRGQPQHF. In DNA, the CDR3 is TGTGCCAGCAGTTACTGGGACAGAGGGCAGCCCCAGCATTTT. The chain recombines TRBV6-2 or TRBV6-3 with TRBJ1-5, with 7 bases lining up with TRBD1. The J segment lost 7 bases and the V segment lost 1 base, leaving 4 bases of the junction unmatched. The germline gives CDR1 MNHEY, CDR2 SVGEGT. The CDR3 covers 14 residues.

The chain combines TRBV9 with TRBJ2-1, with 9 bases aligning to TRBD1. Unmatched junction bases numbered 6, after V lost 3 bases and J lost 8 bases. The CDR3 length is 14 residues. The germline CDR1 and CDR2 sequences are SGDLS and YYNGEE. The CDR3 reads CASSGGQGWYEQFF. The CDR3 DNA reads as TGTGCCAGCAGCGGAGGACAGGGGTGGTATGAGCAGTTCTTC.

J is TRBJ2-3 and V is TRBV5-5; 8 nucleotides agree with TRBD2. This CDR3 is built from 16 residues. V shed 4 bases, J shed 0 bases, and the junction held 7 bases outside the gene matches. CDR1 SGHKS and CDR2 YYEKEE come from the germline V gene (reference sequence). The chain's CDR3 is CASSPGLAVSTDTQYF. The CDR3 DNA follows: TGTGCCAGCAGCCCCGGACTAGCCGTCAGCACAGATACGCAGTATTTT.

In its sample, this clone was seen once. This chain uses TRBV19 with TRBJ2-7; the match to TRBD2 covers 11 bases. CDR3 length: 15 residues. V shed 3 bases and J 3 bases; nucleotides not matched to a gene: 4. Germline-derived CDR1 and CDR2 are LNHDA and SQIVND (reference sequence). CDR3 sequence reads: CASSMSLAGGYEQYF. The DNA for the CDR3 is TGTGCCAGTAGTATGAGCCTAGCGGGAGGCTACGAGCAGTACTTC.

The chain recombines TRBV19 with TRBJ1-1, with TRBD1 matching 12 bases. The CDR3 spans 16 residues. V was pared by 8 bases and J by 4 bases, with 11 bases of the junction left unmatched. CDR1 is LNHDA, CDR2 SQIVND, per germline (reference sequence). The CDR3, as DNA: TGTGCCAGTTACCCCGGGACAGGGGGCTTTGGCACTGAAGCTTTCTTT. It yields the protein CASYPGTGGFGTEAFF.

This rearrangement joins TRBV4-3 to TRBJ2-3; perhaps TRBD1 as D (5 bases). The V gene's germline CDR1 is LGHNA and CDR2 YSLEER. Deletions cut 5 bases from V and 0 bases from J, with 12 bases between. The CDR3 length is 15 residues. The CDR3 loop reads CASSTRQSSTDTQYF. CDR3 DNA sequence: TGCGCCAGCAGCACCCGACAGAGTAGCACAGATACGCAGTATTTT.